Following are 21 T cell receptor beta chains from one sample sequenced in a study of T-cell reconstitution after alpha-beta-depleted transplantation in children (dated by TCRdb to 2016 to 2018). Library creation used PCR. TCRdb lists the instrument as Illumina HiSeq 2500. To normalize quantification of the TCRbeta repertoire, the TCR libraries were built with molecular barcoding that relied on unique molecular identifiers. TCRdb ran its own pipeline on the public reads, namely fastp trimming at Q25 and MiXCR clone calling, and kept in-frame beta chains. Rows are unified per CDR3 protein, each entry keeping the most common DNA and genes. Within this sample are about 610,000 distinct CDR3 sequences, with over 20% of them counted one time only. The ten largest clonotypes hold 36% of the sample. This sample's treatment or condition label indicates: allogeneic hematopoietic cell transplantation with graft depleted of TCRalphabeta T cells and CD19 B cells.

This sample comprised PBMCs, obtained before TCRalphabeta/CD19-depleted stem cell transplant. All receptors derive from a boy under two years old with Wiskott-Aldrich syndrome, due to receive a stem cell transplant.

This clonotype appeared once. The chain recombines TRBV12-3 or TRBV12-4 with TRBJ2-3; the match to TRBD1 covers 7 bases. CDR3 length equals 16 residues. The J segment lost 4 bases and the V segment lost 6 bases, leaving 13 bases of the junction unmatched. Here the CDR3 DNA reads TGTGCCAGCAGCCACGCGACAGGGAATAAGCCAGATACGCAGTATTTT. Amino acids: CASSHATGNKPDTQYF.

This clonotype occurred a few times. This chain connects TRBV25-1 to TRBJ1-2; the D is unclear. This CDR3 is 14 amino acids long. Germline CDR1 MGHDK, CDR2 SYGVNS. V was pared by 3 bases and J by 3 bases, with 11 bases between. CDR3 protein: CASSEPVADYGYTF. The CDR3 nucleotides are TGTGCCAGCAGTGAGCCGGTTGCCGACTATGGCTACACCTTC.

The chain joins TRBV2 to TRBJ1-2; D not resolved. Trimming shortened V by 6 bases and J by 6 bases, and 17 bases separated the two germline ends. Germline loops: CDR1 SNHLY, CDR2 FYNNEI. The CDR3 covers 14 residues. The CDR3 protein is CASRQTFSANGYTF. The CDR3 DNA reads TGTGCCAGCAGACAGACGTTCTCGGCGAATGGCTACACCTTC.

This clonotype occurred a few times. The chain uses TRBV5-1 and TRBJ1-4; D ambiguous. Germline lookup yields CDR1 SGHRS and CDR2 YFSETQ. V shed 0 bases and J shed 4 bases, with 7 bases lying between them. The CDR3 is made up of 14 amino acids. The CDR3 region is CASSLGQNNEKLFF. The CDR3 bases are TGCGCCAGCAGCTTGGGGCAGAATAATGAAAAACTGTTTTTT.

V is TRBV28 and J is TRBJ2-5; 11 nucleotides agree with TRBD2. Germline V gene lookup returns CDR1 MDHEN and CDR2 SYDVKM. This CDR3 has 19 residues. The J segment lost 5 bases and the V segment lost 7 bases, leaving 21 bases of the junction unmatched. Here the CDR3 reads CASMSVVEGTSGPRETQYF. In nucleotides, the CDR3 is TGTGCCAGCATGAGTGTAGTTGAAGGGACTAGCGGACCTAGGGAGACCCAGTACTTC.

This clonotype was counted a few times. The chain carries TRBV27 and TRBJ2-7; 12 positions agree with TRBD1. V was clipped by 4 bases and J by 6 bases; unmatched bases: 7. Germline CDR1 and CDR2: MNHEY and SMNVEV (reference sequence). The CDR3 spans 15 residues. The CDR3 nucleotides read TGTGCCAGCAGTTCCTCCGGGACAGGGGGCAGCGAGCAGTACTTC. It yields the protein CASSSSGTGGSEQYF.

The chain carries TRBV5-1 and TRBJ2-1; 11 positions agree with TRBD2. Trimming removed 3 bases from V and 3 bases from J; junction bases left unmatched: 2. The CDR3 length is 15 residues. Per the germline V gene, CDR1 is SGHRS and CDR2 is YFSETQ. Here the CDR3 reads CASSYTSGSYNEQFF. DNA of the CDR3: TGCGCCAGCAGCTATACTAGCGGGAGCTACAATGAGCAGTTCTTC.

V gene TRBV5-1 combines with J gene TRBJ2-5; 10 bases agree with TRBD2. Germline values: CDR1 SGHRS, CDR2 YFSETQ. This CDR3 spans 16 amino acids. Trimming took 0 bases from V and 5 from J; bases not matched to a gene: 7. In DNA form, the CDR3 reads TGCGCCAGCAGCTTGGTGTCTAGCGGGAGTATGGAGACCCAGTACTTC. Translating gives CASSLVSSGSMETQYF.

This clonotype occurred a few times. The chain recombines TRBV5-1 with TRBJ1-4; unclear D gene. This CDR3 has 14 amino acids. V lost 2 bases to trimming and J lost 0 bases, with 5 bases between them. Per the germline V gene, CDR1 is SGHRS and CDR2 is YFSETQ. The CDR3, as DNA: TGCGCCAGCAGCTTCCAGACAACTAATGAAAAACTGTTTTTT. Translating gives CASSFQTTNEKLFF.

The chain uses TRBV25-1 and TRBJ2-1, with D perhaps TRBD1 (6 bases). The CDR3 covers 17 residues. The germline CDR1 and CDR2 sequences are MGHDK and SYGVNS. Trimming cost V 2 bases and J 0 bases, with 14 bases left between them. The CDR3 coding sequence is TGTGCCAGCAGTGAAATGTGTGGACAGTGCTCCTACAATGAGCAGTTCTTC. Translated, it gives CASSEMCGQCSYNEQFF.

The V call is TRBV7-8, the J call TRBJ1-4, with D possibly matching TRBD1 (6 bases). Trimming took 5 bases from V and 4 from J, leaving 17 bases between them. The germline V gene encodes CDR1 SGHVS and CDR2 FQNEAQ. This CDR3 is 16 amino acids long. Here the CDR3 reads CASSGWTAQDNEKLFF. The CDR3 region has the DNA TGTGCCAGCAGCGGCTGGACAGCTCAAGATAATGAAAAACTGTTTTTT.

The chain uses TRBV12-3 or TRBV12-4 and TRBJ2-3; TRBD2 matches 12 bases. This CDR3 comprises 16 residues. Trimming removed 5 bases from V and 3 bases from J; junction bases left unmatched: 6. In DNA form, the CDR3 reads TGTGCCAGCAGTCCCGGGGGGACTAGCGGGACAGATACGCAGTATTTT. It is translated as CASSPGGTSGTDTQYF.

The chain joins TRBV7-2 to TRBJ2-5; 13 bases are a match to TRBD2. This CDR3 comprises 16 residues. The V and J ends lost 5 bases and 5 bases, in that order; junction bases with no gene match: 8. The germline gives CDR1 SGHTA, CDR2 FQGNSA. CDR3 in amino acids: CASSLRGLAGVETQYF. The CDR3 nucleotides read TGTGCCAGCAGCCTCCGAGGACTAGCGGGAGTGGAGACCCAGTACTTC.

V gene TRBV12-3 or TRBV12-4 combines with J gene TRBJ2-7; D ambiguous. The V and J ends lost 1 base and 5 bases respectively, with 9 bases between them. The CDR3 covers 13 residues. This CDR3 reads CASSLVQFHEQYF. For the CDR3, the DNA is TGTGCCAGCAGTTTAGTACAGTTCCACGAGCAGTACTTC.

J is TRBJ2-3 and V is TRBV29-1, with D possibly matching TRBD2 (5 bases). From germline, CDR1 is SQVTM and CDR2 ANQGSEA. V lost 7 bases to trimming and J lost 5 bases, with 16 bases between them. CDR3 length: 13 residues. CDR3 coding DNA: TGCAGCGCATCACTAGGGTCGGGAGATACGCAGTATTTT. This sequence encodes CSASLGSGDTQYF.

In its sample, this clonotype was seen a few times. The V call is TRBV4-1, the J call TRBJ2-3, with 7 nucleotides matching TRBD2. The CDR3 totals 15 residues. Germline loops: CDR1 MGHRA, CDR2 YSYEKL. The J segment lost 2 bases and the V segment lost 8 bases, leaving 10 bases of the junction unmatched. The CDR3 loop is CASQLLAGVTDTQYF. The CDR3 coding sequence is TGCGCCAGCCAACTACTGGCGGGAGTCACAGATACGCAGTATTTT.

This clonotype has only a few counts. The chain has TRBV3-1 and TRBJ2-7; no firm D call. V was pared by 0 bases and J by 2 bases, with 8 bases between. Germline loops: CDR1 LGHDT, CDR2 YNNKEL (reference sequence). The CDR3 extends over 14 amino acids. CDR3: CASSQEGGAYEQYF. Written as DNA, the CDR3 is TGTGCCAGCAGCCAAGAGGGTGGGGCCTACGAGCAGTACTTC.

V is TRBV6-5 and J is TRBJ1-2; D might be TRBD1 (5 bases). Deletions cut 6 bases from V and 7 bases from J, with 12 bases between. The CDR3 consists of 12 residues. Germline V gene lookup returns CDR1 MNHEY and CDR2 SVGAGI. The CDR3 DNA reads TGTGCCAGCAGAGGGACGGCGGGTGGCTACACCTTC. This codes for CASRGTAGGYTF.

V usage is TRBV20-1 and J usage is TRBJ2-1; maybe TRBD2 (5 bases). Germline CDR1 DFQATT, CDR2 SNEGSKA (reference sequence). The CDR3 covers 13 residues. CDR3 in DNA: TGCAGGGTCCAGGAGGACTCCTACAATGAGCAGTTCTTC. Protein sequence: CRVQEDSYNEQFF.

The chain uses TRBV7-9 and TRBJ2-7; either TRBD1 or TRBD2 may supply D (5 bases each). CDR1 is SEHNR and CDR2 is FQNEAQ in the germline V gene (reference sequence). V was clipped by 5 bases and J by 0 bases, with 11 bases between them. This CDR3 is 14 amino acids long. This chain's CDR3 is CASSPWDLSYEQYF. The CDR3, as DNA: TGTGCCAGCAGCCCCTGGGACCTCTCCTACGAGCAGTACTTC. Together with reference TRBV7-9 and TRBJ2-7, the CDR3 gives the full variable domain: DTGVSQNPRHKITKRGQNVTFRCDPISEHNRLYWYRQTLGQGPEFLTYFQNEAQLEKSRLLSDRFSAERPKGSFSTLEIQRTEQGDSAMYLCASSPWDLSYEQYFGPGTRLTVT.

The CDR3 DNA is TGCAGTGCTATCGCGGGGCCGTCTGGCTACACCTTC. It specifies CSAIAGPSGYTF. This rearrangement joins TRBV20-1 to TRBJ1-2; the D gene is possibly TRBD1 (5 bases). The ends were cut back, 4 bases at V and 7 bases at J, with 13 bases in the middle. The germline gives CDR1 DFQATT, CDR2 SNEGSKA (reference sequence). The CDR3 spans 12 residues.